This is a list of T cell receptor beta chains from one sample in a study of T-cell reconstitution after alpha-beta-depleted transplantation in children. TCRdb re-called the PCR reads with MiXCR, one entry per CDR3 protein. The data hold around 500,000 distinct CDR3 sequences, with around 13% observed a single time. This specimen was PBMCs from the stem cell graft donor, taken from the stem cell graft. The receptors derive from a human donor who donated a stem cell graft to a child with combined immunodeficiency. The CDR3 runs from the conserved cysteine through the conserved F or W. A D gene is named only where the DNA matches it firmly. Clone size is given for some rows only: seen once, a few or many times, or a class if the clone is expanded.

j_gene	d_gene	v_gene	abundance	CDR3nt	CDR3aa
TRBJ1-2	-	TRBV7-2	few	TGTGCCAGCAGCTTAGTGCAGGCTAACTATGGCTACACCTTC	CASSLVQANYGYTF
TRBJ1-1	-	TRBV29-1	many	TGCAGCGTTGATCCAAGGAACACTGAAGCTTTCTTT	CSVDPRNTEAFF
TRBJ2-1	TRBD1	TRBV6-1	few	TGTGCCAGCGGGCGTACCACAGGGGAAAAAGGCAATGAGCAGTTCTTC	CASGRTTGEKGNEQFF
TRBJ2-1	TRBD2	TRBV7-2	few	TGTGCCAGCAGCCAGGGACTAGCGGGTCACAATGAGCAGTTCTTC	CASSQGLAGHNEQFF
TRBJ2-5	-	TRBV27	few	TGTGCCAGCAGTTTATTTGGGCTCCGGGACCTTAATTGGGAGACCCAGTACTTC	CASSLFGLRDLNWETQYF
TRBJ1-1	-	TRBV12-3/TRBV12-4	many	TGTGCCAGCAGTCTATCAGAGTTCACTGAAGCTTTCTTT	CASSLSEFTEAFF
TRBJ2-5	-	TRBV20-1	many	TGCAGTGCTCCACGTTGGGGCGAAGAGACCCAGTACTTC	CSAPRWGEETQYF
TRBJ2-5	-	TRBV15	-	TGTGCCACCAGCAGTAGCAGGGCGGCCAAAGAGACCCAGTACTTC	CATSSSRAAKETQYF
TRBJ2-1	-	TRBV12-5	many	TGTGCTAGTGCCCAGGGATTAGACGCCTACAATGAGCAGTTCTTC	CASAQGLDAYNEQFF
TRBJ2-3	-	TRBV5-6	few	TGTGCCAGCAGCTGGGAATCCGGTACGCAGTATTTT	CASSWESGTQYF
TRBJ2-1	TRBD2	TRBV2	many	TGTGCCAGCACCAAGCGGGGGGCACACAATGAGCAGTTCTTC	CASTKRGAHNEQFF
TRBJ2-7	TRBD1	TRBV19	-	TGTGCCAGTAGTAACAGGGGGGTCTACGAGCAGTACTTC	CASSNRGVYEQYF
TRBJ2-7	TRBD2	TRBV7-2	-	TGTGCCAGCAGCTTAGAGTGGCTAGCGGGGACCTACGAGCAGTACTTC	CASSLEWLAGTYEQYF
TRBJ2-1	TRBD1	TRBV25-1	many	TGTGCCAGCAGTGGAGGGACAGGACATTTCTACAATGAGCAGTTCTTC	CASSGGTGHFYNEQFF
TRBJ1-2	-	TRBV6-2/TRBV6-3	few	TGTGCCAGCAGTTACGCCGGTTTTGGCTACACCTTC	CASSYAGFGYTF
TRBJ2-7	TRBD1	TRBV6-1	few	TGTGCCAGCAGATGGGACAGGGTTGCCCACGAGCAGTACTTC	CASRWDRVAHEQYF
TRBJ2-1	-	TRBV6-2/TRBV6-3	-	TGTGCCAGCAGTTACTCGGCATATTTAGAAGGAGAGCGGAGCTCCTACAATGAGCAGTTCTTC	CASSYSAYLEGERSSYNEQFF